This TCR beta chain was identified in a study of blood T cell repertoires in COVID-19. In this sample, this clone turned up a few times. V lost 5 bases and J lost 5, with 9 bases in between. The CDR3 is 12 residues long. Per the germline V gene, CDR1 is MDHEN and CDR2 is SYDVKM. Produced via immunoSEQ multiplex PCR; TCRdb's table is partial and in-frame only. This repertoire shows fewer than 250,000 clones, about four fifths found once; its top ten account for about 3.6%. The chain has TRBV28 and TRBJ1-2; D is unresolved. This TCR came from a woman aged 40 to 50 who had been exposed to COVID-19. Sequenced material: PBMCs or T cells enriched from blood (not recorded which). The CDR3 DNA reads TGTGCCAGCAGTCTGCAGGATTATGGCTACACCTTC. Encoded protein: CASSLQDYGYTF.